These 24 T cell receptor beta chains came from one sample sequenced in a study of blood T cells in healthy people across ages (dated by TCRdb to 2014 to 2015). The library was built by means of 5' RACE. The sequencer listed for this sample is Illumina HiSeq 2500. The second PCR ran for roughly 7 to 12 cycles and used a J-beta primer mix along with a sample-barcoded 5' primer. TCRdb trimmed the raw reads at Q25, called clones with MiXCR and kept productive beta chains. Rows with one shared CDR3 protein collapse into an entry with the most common genes and DNA. The sample data list 1.5 million or so distinct CDR3 sequences, and about 40% of these were observed just once. The ten largest clones add up to around 8% of the sample. Material: blood. These receptors originate from a woman under 30 in good health.

This chain links TRBV28 with TRBJ1-2, with 7 nucleotides matching TRBD1. The junction had 21 bases not matched to a gene; V was cut back by 7 bases and J by 7 bases. Germline-derived CDR1 and CDR2 are MDHEN and SYDVKM. The CDR3 has 17 amino acids. The DNA of the CDR3 is TGTGCCAGCAATAAAGGACAGGAGAGCCCGATTCTATTTGGCTACACCTTC. Translation: CASNKGQESPILFGYTF.

This chain links TRBV6-1 with TRBJ2-1; 9 nucleotides align to TRBD1. V gave up 0 bases and J gave up 7 bases; unmatched junction bases: 13. The CDR3 runs to 18 residues. The germline V gene encodes CDR1 MNHNS and CDR2 SASEGT. Written as DNA, the CDR3 is TGTGCCAGCAGTGAAGCGCCCCCCGACAGGGGGGGTCTTAATGAGCAGTTCTTC. It codes for CASSEAPPDRGGLNEQFF.

The CDR3 coding sequence is TGTGCCACCAGCAGAGATAACTGGGGCACAGATACGCAGTATTTT. Translated, it gives CATSRDNWGTDTQYF. The genes are TRBV15 and TRBJ2-3; D is undetermined. The CDR3 contains 15 residues. From germline, CDR1 is LNHNV and CDR2 YYDKDF (reference sequence). The germline V and J ends were trimmed by 0 bases and 1 base, with 8 bases remaining between them. Using reference TRBV15 and TRBJ2-3 for the parts outside the CDR3, the full variable domain is DAMVIQNPRYQVTQFGKPVTLSCSQTLNHNVMYWYQQKSSQAPKLLFHYYDKDFNNEADTPDNFQSRRPNTSFCFLDIRSPGLGDTAMYLCATSRDNWGTDTQYFGPGTRLTVL.

This clonotype was seen a few times. The chain has TRBV7-2 and TRBJ2-6; TRBD2 might be the D (6 bases). The CDR3 length is 13 residues. Germline CDR1 is SGHTA and CDR2 is FQGNSA. The V and J ends lost 5 bases and 4 bases respectively, with 6 bases between them. DNA for the CDR3: TGTGCCAGCAGCCGGGGGGGGGCCAACGTCCTGACTTTC. Amino acids: CASSRGGANVLTF.

This clonotype appeared a few times. This chain joins TRBV29-1 and TRBJ2-2; TRBD2 agrees at 14 bases. CDR1 is SQVTM and CDR2 is ANQGSEA in the germline V gene. J was trimmed by 5 bases and V by 7 bases; bases with no gene match: 9. The CDR3 is made up of 16 amino acids. CDR3 bases: TGCAGCGGTGTTGGGACTAGCGGGAGTGGAACCGGGGAGCTGTTTTTT. Its protein product is CSGVGTSGSGTGELFF.

The rearrangement links TRBV20-1 to TRBJ2-3, with TRBD2 matching 7 bases. The junction had 6 bases not matched to a gene; V was cut back by 1 base and J by 2 bases. The CDR3 is 15 amino acids. The germline CDR1 and CDR2 sequences are DFQATT and SNEGSKA (reference sequence). This chain's CDR3 is CSARGLAENTDTQYF. The CDR3 DNA is TGCAGTGCTAGAGGGCTAGCGGAGAACACAGATACGCAGTATTTT.

On this clonotype itself: This may be a read error: a much more frequent sequence differs by one nucleotide. The J gene is TRBJ2-1, the V gene TRBV10-3; 9 nucleotides match TRBD2. V gave up 4 bases and J gave up 13 bases; unmatched junction bases: 5. The CDR3 extends over 12 amino acids. Germline lookup yields CDR1 ENHRY and CDR2 SYGVKD. CDR3 amino acids: CAISGLAETQFF. Here the CDR3 DNA reads TGTGCCATCAGTGGACTAGCGGAGACCCAGTTCTTC.

This clonotype turned up a few times. This chain uses TRBV20-1 with TRBJ2-3; D is perhaps TRBD2 (6 bases). CDR1 and CDR2 from the germline V gene are DFQATT and SNEGSKA (reference sequence). There are 13 residues in the CDR3. The V gene lost 7 bases and the J gene lost 1 base, with 12 bases spanning the gap. Here the CDR3 reads CSGLGGGTDTQYF. The DNA for the CDR3 is TGCAGTGGGCTAGGAGGGGGCACAGATACGCAGTATTTT.

This clonotype turned up a few times. The J gene is TRBJ2-3, the V gene TRBV12-3 or TRBV12-4; 10 bases map to TRBD2. The CDR3 loop spans 15 amino acids. The ends lost 6 bases at V and 4 bases at J; junction bases unmatched: 7. DNA of the CDR3: TGTGCCAGCAGCCTAGGACTAGCGGAATCAGATACGCAGTATTTT. Protein sequence: CASSLGLAESDTQYF.

Only a few counts were recorded for this clonotype. The gene calls are TRBV10-3 and TRBJ1-1, with 7 bases identical to TRBD1. The J segment lost 6 bases and the V segment lost 0 bases, leaving 7 bases of the junction unmatched. CDR1 is ENHRY, CDR2 SYGVKD, per germline. CDR3 length: 15 amino acids. The chain's CDR3 is CAISESEQGWAEAFF. The DNA of the CDR3 is TGTGCCATCAGTGAGTCGGAACAGGGGTGGGCTGAAGCTTTCTTT.

This clonotype was detected only a few times. V gene TRBV20-1 combines with J gene TRBJ2-1, with 12 positions matching TRBD2. Trimming removed 6 bases from V and 4 bases from J; junction bases left unmatched: 7. The CDR3 spans 15 residues. Per germline, CDR1 DFQATT and CDR2 SNEGSKA (reference sequence). CDR3 nucleotide sequence: TGCAGTGCCCCACTAGCGGGGGGACTATACAATGAGCAGTTCTTC. It is translated as CSAPLAGGLYNEQFF.

This clonotype appeared a few times. The chain carries TRBV5-1 and TRBJ2-1; the match to TRBD2 covers 9 bases. V lost 4 bases, J lost 7 bases, and 6 bases stayed unmatched. This CDR3 spans 14 amino acids. The germline V gene encodes CDR1 SGHRS and CDR2 YFSETQ. This CDR3 reads CASSTLAGGNEQFF. The CDR3 DNA follows: TGCGCCAGCAGCACGCTTGCGGGGGGGAATGAGCAGTTCTTC.

Many counts were recorded for this clonotype. The chain couples TRBV7-9 to TRBJ2-3, with D hard to call. The CDR3 has 14 residues. CDR1 is SEHNR and CDR2 is FQNEAQ in the germline V gene (reference sequence). The germline V and J ends were trimmed by 3 bases and 2 bases, with 9 bases remaining between them. The CDR3 region has the DNA TGTGCCAGCAGCTTGAATGCCCACACAGATACGCAGTATTTT. Translating it yields CASSLNAHTDTQYF. Based on the CDR3 plus reference TRBV7-9 and TRBJ2-3, the full variable domain is DTGVSQNPRHKITKRGQNVTFRCDPISEHNRLYWYRQTLGQGPEFLTYFQNEAQLEKSRLLSDRFSAERPKGSFSTLEIQRTEQGDSAMYLCASSLNAHTDTQYFGPGTRLTVL.

This chain connects TRBV20-1 to TRBJ2-1; 8 positions agree with TRBD2. Trimming cost V 6 bases and J 8 bases; bases outside gene matches: 18. The CDR3 totals 16 residues. From germline, CDR1 is DFQATT and CDR2 SNEGSKA (reference sequence). CDR3 protein: CSASALGREAGDEQFF. The CDR3 nucleotides are TGCAGTGCCAGTGCCCTCGGGAGGGAGGCGGGGGATGAGCAGTTCTTC.

V and J are TRBV27 and TRBJ1-1; the D gene is possibly TRBD1 (6 bases). The CDR3 runs 15 residues. The ends were cut back, 7 bases at V and 3 bases at J, with 18 bases in the middle. CDR1 MNHEY and CDR2 SMNVEV come from the germline V gene (reference sequence). This chain's CDR3 is CASTTWGGRDTEAFF. In DNA form, the CDR3 reads TGTGCCAGCACCACCTGGGGGGGGCGGGACACTGAAGCTTTCTTT.

J is TRBJ1-4 and V is TRBV10-3; 7 bases are shared with TRBD1. The CDR3 is 13 amino acids. CDR1 is ENHRY, CDR2 SYGVKD, per germline. The ends lost 0 bases at V and 13 bases at J; junction bases unmatched: 5. CDR3 residues: CAISESRGLRLFF. For the CDR3, the DNA is TGTGCCATCAGTGAGTCTAGGGGGCTTCGACTGTTTTTT.

This clonotype was counted ten times or more. The chain employs TRBV7-9 and TRBJ1-1; TRBD1 matches 7 bases. CDR1 is SEHNR, CDR2 FQNEAQ, per germline (reference sequence). V lost 5 bases to trimming and J lost 3 bases; unmatched junction nucleotides: 3. This CDR3 contains 13 residues. The chain's CDR3 is CASSATGDTEAFF. CDR3 coding DNA: TGTGCCAGCAGCGCTACAGGGGACACTGAAGCTTTCTTT.

The rearrangement joins TRBV3-1 to TRBJ2-7; possible D gene TRBD2, 6 bases. V was pared by 5 bases and J by 3 bases, with 14 bases between. Germline lookup yields CDR1 LGHDT and CDR2 YNNKEL (reference sequence). The length of the CDR3 is 14 residues. The CDR3 reads CASSGTRSYYEQYF. DNA of the CDR3: TGTGCCAGCAGCGGGACTCGATCTTACTACGAGCAGTACTTC.

This clonotype was seen more than once but under ten times. The chain recombines TRBV12-3 or TRBV12-4 with TRBJ2-5, with D possibly TRBD2 on 5 matching bases. Trimming removed 7 bases at V and 11 bases at J, with 17 bases between. This CDR3 region has 12 residues. As DNA, the CDR3 is TGTGCCAGCAAGCCCGGGGTTGGTGAGCAGTACTTC. Protein: CASKPGVGEQYF.

V usage is TRBV18 and J usage is TRBJ2-1, with 7 bases lining up with TRBD2. The J segment lost 4 bases and the V segment lost 2 bases, leaving 8 bases of the junction unmatched. Per germline, CDR1 KGHSH and CDR2 LQKENI. This CDR3 is built from 16 residues. CDR3 sequence (DNA): TGTGCCAGCTCACCATCTAGCGGAAAGCTTTACAATGAGCAGTTCTTC. It codes for CASSPSSGKLYNEQFF.

This sequence joins TRBV29-1 and TRBJ1-5; 7 bases line up with TRBD1. The V gene's germline CDR1 is SQVTM and CDR2 ANQGSEA. V shed 7 bases, J shed 0 bases, and the junction held 3 bases outside the gene matches. This CDR3 spans 13 amino acids. This CDR3 is CSGYRGSNQPQHF. Here the CDR3 DNA reads TGCAGCGGATACAGGGGTAGCAATCAGCCCCAGCATTTT.

This chain joins TRBV5-1 and TRBJ1-1; 9 nucleotides align to TRBD1. V lost 2 bases, J lost 0 bases, and 5 bases stayed unmatched. From germline, CDR1 is SGHRS and CDR2 YFSETQ. The CDR3 length is 16 residues. CDR3 sequence (DNA): TGCGCCAGCAGCTTCGGGACAGGGTCCTTGAACACTGAAGCTTTCTTT. Translation gives CASSFGTGSLNTEAFF.

In this sample, this clonotype turned up a few times. The chain joins TRBV5-1 to TRBJ1-1; weak D call: TRBD1 (5 bases). Germline CDR1 reads SGHRS; CDR2 reads YFSETQ. The CDR3 is 14 amino acids. V was shortened by 0 bases and J by 5 bases, with 11 bases between the two germline ends. The CDR3 DNA reads as TGCGCCAGCAGCTTGGTGGGGGAAGATACTGAAGCTTTCTTT. This encodes CASSLVGEDTEAFF.

The rearrangement links TRBV4-1 to TRBJ1-5, with unresolved D. Germline V gene sequence: CDR1 MGHRA, CDR2 YSYEKL. Trimming pared 4 bases from V and 4 bases from J, leaving 14 bases between. The length of the CDR3 is 15 residues. The CDR3 DNA sequence: TGCGCCAGCAGCCCGTGGGCAGATCGAAATCAGCCCCAGCATTTT. Its translation: CASSPWADRNQPQHF.